This T cell receptor beta chain derives from a study of T cells in Graves' hyperthyroidism and ophthalmopathy. Points on this clonotype: Just one base apart from a much larger clone, this may be a read error.

The CDR3 regions of TCR beta were amplified from RNA transcripts. The TCR CDR3 was amplified in a first-round RT-PCR using the HTBI primer set. TCRdb re-analysed the multiplex PCR reads in MiXCR, keeping a single row per CDR3 protein. The table lists some 600,000 distinct CDR3 sequences, around 46% of them singletons. The CDR3 loop spans 15 amino acids. Germline loops: CDR1 SGHTA, CDR2 FQGNSA. If no ophthalmopathy progression occurred within 18 months, Graves' hyperthyroidism was stable. The chain carries TRBV7-2 and TRBJ2-7, with D possibly TRBD1 on 6 matching bases. The DNA end lines up better with TRBJ2-5; the J call may be wrong. The clonotype originates from a woman aged 18-29 years with Graves' hyperthyroidism. Sequenced sample: peripheral blood or thyroid tissue (not recorded which). The CDR3 spells CASNSRQANQETQYF. CDR3 DNA: TGTGCCAGCAACTCACGACAGGCCAACCAAGAGACCCAGTACTTC.